These 15 T cell receptor beta chains were all obtained from the same sample, sequenced in a study of identical twins. TCRdb redid the calling of the 5' RACE reads with MiXCR, one entry per CDR3 protein. The table shows about 470,000 distinct CDR3 sequences, with approximately 24% occurring only once. These data were also reused for a study on T cells expressing NK-cell markers.

Sequencing was carried out using CD4+ T cells sorted from blood. The source of these receptors is a woman aged 18-29 years in good health.

The V call is TRBV29-1, the J call TRBJ2-5; possibly TRBD2 for D (5 bases). V was cut by 6 bases and J by 3 bases, with 8 bases left in between. The CDR3 sequence is 11 residues long. Per the germline V gene, CDR1 is SQVTM and CDR2 is ANQGSEA. The DNA for the CDR3 is TGCAGCGTGAGGGATGAAGAGACCCAGTACTTC. This codes for CSVRDEETQYF.

The chain combines TRBV3-1 with TRBJ2-2; D perhaps matches TRBD2 (5 bases). CDR1 is LGHDT, CDR2 YNNKEL, per germline (reference sequence). V was shortened by 1 base and J by 10 bases, with 13 bases between the two germline ends. The CDR3 length is 14 residues. The CDR3 nucleotides read TGTGCCAGCAGCCAAGTGGAGGAGTCGGAGGAGCTGTTTTTT. Encoded protein: CASSQVEESEELFF.

This clonotype was seen many times. The CDR3 region is CASSITSGADSEQFF. Written as DNA, the CDR3 is TGCGCCAGCAGTATTACTAGCGGGGCTGATAGTGAGCAGTTCTTC. The chain carries TRBV5-1 and TRBJ2-1; 10 nucleotides align to TRBD2. Germline V gene data show CDR1 as SGHRS and CDR2 as YFSETQ. Unmatched junction bases numbered 11, after V lost 5 bases and J lost 9 bases. This CDR3 is built from 15 residues. Complete variable domain (other parts from reference TRBV5-1 and TRBJ2-1): KAGVTQTPRYLIKTRGQQVTLSCSPISGHRSVSWYQQTPGQGLQFLFEYFSETQRNKGNFPGRFSGRQFSNSRSEMNVSTLELGDSALYLCASSITSGADSEQFFGPGTRLTVL.

The chain couples TRBV20-1 to TRBJ2-5; the match to TRBD1 covers 9 bases. CDR1 and CDR2 (germline): DFQATT, SNEGSKA (reference sequence). The J segment lost 5 bases and the V segment lost 5 bases, leaving 6 bases of the junction unmatched. The CDR3 covers 13 residues. The CDR3 coding sequence is TGCAGTGCTGTCGGGACAGGGTGGGAGACCCAGTACTTC. Translated, it gives CSAVGTGWETQYF.

This clonotype was found a few times. The chain combines TRBV7-8 with TRBJ2-7, with 7 bases identical to TRBD1. There are 14 residues in the CDR3. Germline CDR1 is SGHVS and CDR2 is FQNEAQ. The trim removed 5 bases at V and 6 bases at J, leaving 10 bases unmatched. CDR3 sequence: CASSPITGDGEQYF. The DNA of the CDR3 is TGTGCCAGCAGCCCGATTACAGGGGATGGCGAGCAGTACTTC.

The chain joins TRBV20-1 to TRBJ2-7; D gene uncertain. Looked up from germline, CDR1 is DFQATT and CDR2 is SNEGSKA (reference sequence). The CDR3 totals 13 residues. The V and J ends lost 4 bases and 1 base respectively, with 11 bases between them. The DNA of the CDR3 is TGCAGTGCTAAGACGGCGCTTTCCTACGAGCAGTACTTC. It translates to CSAKTALSYEQYF.

As DNA, the CDR3 is TGCAGCGTTGCGTGGGTTTTAGATACGCAGTATTTT. Translating gives CSVAWVLDTQYF. The gene calls are TRBV29-1 and TRBJ2-3; no firm D call. Trimming stripped 4 bases from V and 5 bases from J, with 10 bases between. Germline assignment: CDR1 SQVTM and CDR2 ANQGSEA. The CDR3 runs 12 residues.

The CDR3 DNA is TGTGCCACCAGTGACTCCCCCCACGGGGGAGGGCCCGATGAGCAGTTCTTC. It translates to CATSDSPHGGGPDEQFF. V and J are TRBV24-1 and TRBJ2-1, with 7 bases that match TRBD2. Losses at the gene ends were 4 bases for V and 8 bases for J; bases not matched to a gene: 16. The CDR3 contains 17 residues. The germline V gene encodes CDR1 KGHDR and CDR2 SFDVKD.

In its sample, this clonotype was seen a few times. The CDR3 DNA reads TGCGCCAGCAGCCGGGACAGCGGAGACACAGATACGCAGTATTTT. As protein: CASSRDSGDTDTQYF. J is TRBJ2-3 and V is TRBV5-1; 7 positions agree with TRBD1. V lost 4 bases and J lost 2; bases outside the gene matches: 7. The CDR3 runs 15 residues. CDR1 and CDR2 (germline): SGHRS, YFSETQ.

This clonotype was detected only a few times. The chain carries TRBV3-1 and TRBJ1-1; D is possibly TRBD1 (6 bases). CDR3 length equals 14 residues. In germline, CDR1 is LGHDT, CDR2 YNNKEL (reference sequence). V shed 7 bases and J shed 1 base, with 13 bases lying between them. The CDR3 DNA reads as TGTGCCAGCACCTCGGGGGCCCGGAACACTGAAGCTTTCTTT. This encodes CASTSGARNTEAFF.

This chain joins TRBV9 and TRBJ2-1, with D tentatively TRBD2 (6 bases). Germline V gene sequence: CDR1 SGDLS, CDR2 YYNGEE. V lost 7 bases and J 0 bases, leaving 17 bases between the germline ends. The CDR3 sequence is 16 residues long. CDR3 DNA: TGTGCCAGCTCAATGGCCCGGGGGAGCTCCTACAATGAGCAGTTCTTC. It codes for CASSMARGSSYNEQFF.

CDR3 in DNA: TGCAGTCCAGGGCCCTACCCTAACACAGATACGCAGTATTTT. It is translated as CSPGPYPNTDTQYF. The J gene is TRBJ2-3, the V gene TRBV20-1, with a possible D match to TRBD1 (5 bases). Germline loops: CDR1 DFQATT, CDR2 SNEGSKA (reference sequence). The CDR3 contains 14 residues. Deletions cut 8 bases from V and 2 bases from J, with 17 bases between.

This chain uses TRBV6-5 with TRBJ1-1; a possible D gene is TRBD1 (6 bases). The CDR3 loop spans 16 amino acids. V gave up 2 bases and J gave up 3 bases, with 16 bases separating them. Germline CDR1 reads MNHEY; CDR2 reads SVGAGI. The CDR3 loop reads CASSYILTGADTEAFF. In DNA, the CDR3 is TGTGCCAGCAGTTACATCCTTACGGGGGCAGACACTGAAGCTTTCTTT.

This clonotype has a handful of counts. The rearrangement uses TRBV3-1 and TRBJ2-7; D may correspond to TRBD1 or TRBD2 (6 bases each). V was cut by 4 bases and J by 7 bases, with 17 bases left in between. The CDR3 is made up of 14 amino acids. Per the germline V gene, CDR1 is LGHDT and CDR2 is YNNKEL (reference sequence). CDR3 sequence reads: CASSLKTGSGEQYF. For the CDR3, the DNA is TGTGCCAGCAGCCTTAAAACAGGGAGCGGGGAGCAGTACTTC.

There are a few counts of this clonotype. This sequence joins TRBV7-2 and TRBJ1-4; 11 bases match TRBD1. V was clipped by 4 bases and J by 10 bases; unmatched bases: 11. This CDR3 region has 16 residues. The V gene's germline CDR1 is SGHTA and CDR2 FQGNSA. The CDR3 is CASSSPSGTGGGKLFF. CDR3 DNA sequence: TGTGCCAGCAGCTCACCATCCGGGACAGGGGGGGGAAAACTGTTTTTT.